This TCR beta chain is from a study of beta chain features in type 1 diabetes. Study observations and caveats: Shorter TCRB CDR3s, moderately but significantly so, were found in Type 1 diabetes patients in all four CD4+ subsets. For patients, the naive, central memory and Treg TCRB repertoires appeared more alike than for healthy donors. Type 1 diabetes patients had fewer VDJ junction insertions and more deletions.

This clone has just a few counts. Its antigen is unidentified. There was one heparinised blood draw per donor, averaging approximately 120 mL. Of the isolated RNA, all was reverse transcribed, and so the sequenced material was expressed TCRB transcripts. TCRdb's copy holds only in-frame clones and misses some; the assay was immunoSEQ multiplex PCR. The sample lists hundreds of thousands of clones, over 12% occurring once. The source material was naive CD4+ T cells from blood. The clonotype comes from a man between 18 and 35 years old with type 1 diabetes.

CDR3 bases: TGTGCCAGCAGCCGGACAGGGACTTACAACTATGGCTACACCTTC. Its protein is CASSRTGTYNYGYTF. V and J are TRBV7-2 and TRBJ1-2, with 8 bases aligning to TRBD1. There are 15 residues in the CDR3. The germline gives CDR1 SGHTA, CDR2 FQGNSA. V lost 5 bases to trimming and J lost 2 bases; unmatched junction nucleotides: 7.